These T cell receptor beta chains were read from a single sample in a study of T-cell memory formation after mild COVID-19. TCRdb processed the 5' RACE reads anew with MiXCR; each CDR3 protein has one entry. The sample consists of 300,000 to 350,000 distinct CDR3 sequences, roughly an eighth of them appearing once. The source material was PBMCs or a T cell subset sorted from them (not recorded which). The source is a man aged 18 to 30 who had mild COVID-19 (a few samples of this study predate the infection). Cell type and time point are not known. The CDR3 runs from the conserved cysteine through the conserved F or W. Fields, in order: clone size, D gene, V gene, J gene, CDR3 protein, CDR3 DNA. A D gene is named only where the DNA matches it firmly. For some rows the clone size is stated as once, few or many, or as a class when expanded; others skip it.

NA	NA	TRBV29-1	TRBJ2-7	CSVVLDSYEQYF	TGCAGCGTTGTGCTTGACTCCTACGAGCAGTACTTC
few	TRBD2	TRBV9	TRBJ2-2	CASSGLALNTGELFF	TGTGCCAGCAGCGGACTAGCGTTGAACACCGGGGAGCTGTTTTTT
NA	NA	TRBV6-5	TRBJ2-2	CASGGGWTGELFF	TGTGCCAGCGGGGGGGGCTGGACCGGGGAGCTGTTTTTT
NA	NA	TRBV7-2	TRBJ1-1	CASNQGNTEAFF	TGTGCCAGCAATCAGGGTAACACTGAAGCTTTCTTT
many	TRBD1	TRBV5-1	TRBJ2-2	CASSGGTGTNTGELFF	TGCGCCAGCAGCGGCGGGACAGGGACGAACACCGGGGAGCTGTTTTTT
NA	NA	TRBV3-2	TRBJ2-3	CASSQPRRGYSTDTQYF	TGTGCCAGCAGCCAGCCCCGCCGAGGCTACAGCACAGATACGCAGTATTTT
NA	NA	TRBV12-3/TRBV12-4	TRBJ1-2	CASSWNVDSYGYTF	TGTGCCAGCAGTTGGAATGTGGACAGCTATGGCTACACCTTC
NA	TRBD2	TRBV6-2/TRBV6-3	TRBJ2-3	CASSYSRGAGAKDTQYF	TGTGCCAGCAGTTACTCGAGGGGAGCGGGGGCTAAAGATACGCAGTATTTT
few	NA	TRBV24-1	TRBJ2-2	CATRSETGELFF	TGTGCCACCAGATCGGAGACCGGGGAGCTGTTTTTT
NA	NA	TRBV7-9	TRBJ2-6	CASSIPGPAESSGANVLTF	TGTGCCAGCAGCATCCCGGGGCCCGCAGAGAGCTCTGGGGCCAACGTCCTGACTTTC
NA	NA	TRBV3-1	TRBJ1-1	CASSPYRDTTEAFF	TGTGCCAGCAGCCCTTACCGGGACACTACTGAAGCTTTCTTT
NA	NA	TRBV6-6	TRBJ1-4	CASSKRQDEKLFF	TGTGCCAGCAGCAAACGACAGGACGAAAAACTGTTTTTT
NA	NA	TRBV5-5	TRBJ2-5	CASSLAPGRLQETQYF	TGTGCCAGCAGCCTGGCCCCGGGGCGCCTACAAGAGACCCAGTACTTC
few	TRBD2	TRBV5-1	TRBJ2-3	CASSKQAGGEGDTQYF	TGCGCCAGCAGCAAGCAGGCGGGGGGGGAAGGAGATACGCAGTATTTT
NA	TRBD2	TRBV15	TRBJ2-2	CATSRVAGGSGELFF	TGTGCCACCAGCAGAGTAGCGGGGGGGTCCGGGGAGCTGTTTTTT
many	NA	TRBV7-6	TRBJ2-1	CASSHSYNEQFF	TGTGCCAGCAGCCACTCATACAATGAGCAGTTCTTC
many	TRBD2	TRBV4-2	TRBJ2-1	CASSQDGRGAYNEQFF	TGTGCCAGCAGCCAAGATGGGAGGGGAGCGTACAATGAGCAGTTCTTC
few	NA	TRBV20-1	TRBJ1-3	CSAGSGAGNTIYF	TGCAGTGCTGGATCAGGGGCTGGAAACACCATATATTTT
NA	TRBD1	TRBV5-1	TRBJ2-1	CASSLRRTGTPVGQFF	TGCGCCAGCAGCTTGAGGCGGACAGGTACCCCCGTTGGGCAGTTCTTC
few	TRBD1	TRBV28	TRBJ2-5	CANTRGPMETQYF	TGTGCCAACACCAGGGGGCCTATGGAGACCCAGTACTTC
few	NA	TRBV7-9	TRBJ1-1	CASSVGEGNTEAFF	TGTGCCAGCAGCGTAGGGGAGGGTAACACTGAAGCTTTCTTT
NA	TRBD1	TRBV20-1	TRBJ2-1	CSARRDRGYNEQFF	TGCAGTGCGCGTCGAGACAGGGGATACAATGAGCAGTTCTTC
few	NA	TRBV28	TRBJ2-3	CASSTLGISADTQYF	TGTGCCAGCAGCACACTAGGTATAAGCGCAGATACGCAGTATTTT
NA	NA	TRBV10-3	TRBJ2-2	CAISLDTGELFF	TGTGCCATCAGTCTTGACACCGGGGAGCTGTTTTTT
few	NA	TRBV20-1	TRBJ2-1	CSAEVAREQFF	TGCAGTGCTGAGGTCGCTCGTGAGCAGTTCTTC
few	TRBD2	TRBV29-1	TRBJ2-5	CSVEGGLARETQYF	TGCAGCGTTGAGGGGGGACTAGCGCGTGAGACCCAGTACTTC
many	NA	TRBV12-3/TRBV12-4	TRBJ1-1	CASQGRLNTEAFF	TGTGCCAGCCAAGGACGCCTGAACACTGAAGCTTTCTTT
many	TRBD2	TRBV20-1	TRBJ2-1	CSASVLAGASYNEQFF	TGCAGTGCTAGCGTCTTAGCGGGGGCCTCCTACAATGAGCAGTTCTTC
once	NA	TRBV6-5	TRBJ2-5	CASSYSAWGARTQYF	TGTGCCAGCAGTTACTCCGCTTGGGGGGCGCGGACCCAGTACTTC
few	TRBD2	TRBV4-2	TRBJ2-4	CASSSRVAGGHAKNIQYF	TGTGCCAGCAGCTCTCGGGTAGCGGGGGGGCACGCCAAAAACATTCAGTACTTC
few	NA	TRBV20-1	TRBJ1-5	CSARGAGGNQPQHF	TGCAGTGCTAGAGGGGCTGGTGGCAATCAGCCCCAGCATTTT
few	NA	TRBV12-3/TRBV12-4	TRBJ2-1	CASSDQIENEQFF	TGTGCCAGCAGTGACCAAATCGAAAATGAGCAGTTCTTC
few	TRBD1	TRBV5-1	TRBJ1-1	CATSVQGQPTEAFF	TGCGCCACGTCGGTACAGGGACAGCCGACTGAAGCTTTCTTT
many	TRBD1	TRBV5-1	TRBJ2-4	CASSLGGQLAKNIQYF	TGCGCCAGCAGCTTAGGGGGACAGCTAGCCAAAAACATTCAGTACTTC
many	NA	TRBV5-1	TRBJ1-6	CASSLGQNSPLHF	TGCGCCAGCAGCTTGGGGCAGAATTCACCCCTCCACTTT
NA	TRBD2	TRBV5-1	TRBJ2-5	CASSLALGGETQYF	TGCGCCAGCAGCTTGGCCCTGGGGGGGGAGACCCAGTACTTC
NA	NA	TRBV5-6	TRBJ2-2	CASSFGPLELFF	TGTGCCAGCAGCTTCGGACCCCTCGAGCTGTTTTTT
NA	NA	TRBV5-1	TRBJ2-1	CASSSDSGGGYNEQFF	TGCGCCAGCAGCTCTGACTCAGGGGGGGGCTACAATGAGCAGTTCTTC
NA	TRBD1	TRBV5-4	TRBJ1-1	CASSSLIPGGAGTEAFF	TGTGCCAGCAGCTCCCTGATCCCAGGGGGCGCAGGCACTGAAGCTTTCTTT
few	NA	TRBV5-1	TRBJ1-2	CASSLGPVSGYTF	TGCGCCAGCAGCTTGGGCCCTGTGAGCGGCTACACCTTC
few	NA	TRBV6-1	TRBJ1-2	CASSEANGANYGYTF	TGTGCCAGCAGTGAAGCGAACGGGGCTAACTATGGCTACACCTTC
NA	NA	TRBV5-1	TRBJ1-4	CASSLGPNQEKLFF	TGCGCCAGCAGCTTGGGGCCGAATCAGGAAAAACTGTTTTTT
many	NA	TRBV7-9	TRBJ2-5	CASRTGDWETQYF	TGTGCCAGCAGAACGGGCGACTGGGAGACCCAGTACTTC
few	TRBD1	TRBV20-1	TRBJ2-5	CSAGGQGAETQYF	TGCAGTGCTGGCGGACAGGGGGCGGAGACCCAGTACTTC
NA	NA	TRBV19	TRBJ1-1	CASTWFFDVNTEAFF	TGTGCCAGTACTTGGTTCTTCGATGTGAACACTGAAGCTTTCTTT
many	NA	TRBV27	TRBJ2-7	CASRGAANHEQYF	TGTGCCAGCAGGGGGGCAGCCAACCACGAGCAGTACTTC
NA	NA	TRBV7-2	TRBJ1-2	CASSLDSTGTHYGYTF	TGTGCCAGCAGCTTAGACAGCACCGGGACACACTATGGCTACACCTTC
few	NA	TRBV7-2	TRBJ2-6	CASSPRGANVLTF	TGTGCCAGCAGCCCCAGGGGAGCCAACGTCCTGACTTTC
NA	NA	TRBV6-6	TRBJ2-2	CASSWRTGELFF	TGTGCCAGCAGTTGGCGCACCGGGGAGCTGTTTTTT
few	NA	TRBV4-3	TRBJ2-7	CASSQDSAGATYEQYF	TGCGCCAGCAGCCAAGATTCGGCGGGGGCGACGTACGAGCAGTACTTC
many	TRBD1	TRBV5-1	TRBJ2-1	CASRRDRDNEQFF	TGCGCCAGCCGCCGGGACAGGGACAATGAGCAGTTCTTC
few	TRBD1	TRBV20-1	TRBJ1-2	CSARAGTVDGYTF	TGCAGTGCTAGAGCCGGGACAGTAGATGGCTACACCTTC
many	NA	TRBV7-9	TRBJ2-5	CASSALATETQYF	TGTGCCAGCAGCGCCCTAGCAACAGAGACCCAGTACTTC
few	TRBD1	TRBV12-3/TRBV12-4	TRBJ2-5	CASSHRDSWETQYF	TGTGCCAGCAGTCACCGGGACAGCTGGGAGACCCAGTACTTC